This TCR beta chain was captured in a study of blood T cell repertoires in COVID-19. Sequenced by immunoSEQ multiplex PCR; TCRdb stores in-frame clones only, minus some. The table lists about 270,000 clones, 86% of them singletons. The CDR3 runs 15 residues. Germline V lookup: CDR1 MRHNA, CDR2 SNTAGT. V was pared by 7 bases and J by 2 bases, with 18 bases between. Sequencing was carried out using peripheral blood. The receptor comes from an elderly woman with COVID-19, enrolled during active disease. V gene TRBV6-4 combines with J gene TRBJ2-7; D is possibly TRBD1 (6 bases). As DNA, the CDR3 is TGTGCCAGCACACAGACAGGACCTATAGCCTACGAGCAGTACTTC. It specifies CASTQTGPIAYEQYF.